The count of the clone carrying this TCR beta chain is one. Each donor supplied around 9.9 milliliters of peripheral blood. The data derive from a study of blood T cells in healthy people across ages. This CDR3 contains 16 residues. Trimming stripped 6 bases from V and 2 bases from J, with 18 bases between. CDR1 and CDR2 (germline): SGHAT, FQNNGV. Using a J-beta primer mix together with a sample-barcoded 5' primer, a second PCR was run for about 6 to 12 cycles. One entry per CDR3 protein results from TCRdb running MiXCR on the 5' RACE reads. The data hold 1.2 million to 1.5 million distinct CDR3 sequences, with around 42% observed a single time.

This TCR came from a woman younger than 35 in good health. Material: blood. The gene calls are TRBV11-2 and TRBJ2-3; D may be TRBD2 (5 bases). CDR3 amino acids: CASRPYRGWFTDTQYF. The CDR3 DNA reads TGTGCCAGCAGGCCGTACCGAGGGTGGTTCACAGATACGCAGTATTTT. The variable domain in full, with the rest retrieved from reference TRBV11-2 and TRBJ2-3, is EAGVAQSPRYKIIEKRQSVAFWCNPISGHATLYWYQQILGQGPKLLIQFQNNGVVDDSQLPKDRFSAERLKGVDSTLKIQPAKLEDSAVYLCASRPYRGWFTDTQYFGPGTRLTVL.